These 10 T cell receptor beta chains were sequenced from one sample in a study of T cell responses to AZD1222 COVID-19 vaccine. The data were produced by immunoSEQ multiplex PCR, yet TCRdb's version contains in-frame clones alone and is incomplete. In the table there are roughly 170,000 clones, about 86% of which are singletons. This specimen consisted of peripheral blood, obtained on day 0 of AZD1222 vaccination. The receptor source for this set is an adult in good health.

This chain links TRBV2 with TRBJ2-7; 7 bases agree with TRBD1. The J segment lost 3 bases and the V segment lost 7 bases, leaving 3 bases of the junction unmatched. Germline V gene lookup returns CDR1 SNHLY and CDR2 FYNNEI. The CDR3 sequence is 12 residues long. CDR3: CASTAGGYEQYF. CDR3 nucleotide sequence: TGTGCCAGCACTGCAGGGGGCTACGAGCAGTACTTC.

The rearrangement links TRBV19 to TRBJ2-5; 8 bases match TRBD1. V gave up 4 bases and J gave up 1 base; unmatched junction bases: 2. Per the germline V gene, CDR1 is LNHDA and CDR2 is SQIVND (reference sequence). The CDR3 loop spans 14 amino acids. CDR3 residues: CASSTDRVQETQYF. Here the CDR3 DNA reads TGTGCCAGTAGTACGGACAGGGTCCAAGAGACCCAGTACTTC.

The gene calls are TRBV20-1 and TRBJ1-1; D uncertain. Germline CDR1 and CDR2: DFQATT and SNEGSKA (reference sequence). The V and J ends lost 2 bases and 3 bases respectively, with 4 bases between them. This CDR3 is 11 amino acids long. CDR3 sequence: CSARLYTEAFF. For the CDR3, the DNA is TGCAGTGCTAGATTATACACTGAAGCTTTCTTT.

This clone appeared a few times. The rearrangement uses TRBV5-4 and TRBJ2-5; possibly TRBD1 for D (5 bases). The V gene's germline CDR1 is SGHNT and CDR2 YYREEE (reference sequence). The V gene lost 4 bases and the J gene lost 2 bases, with 12 bases spanning the gap. The CDR3 has 14 amino acids. CDR3 nucleotide sequence: TGTGCCAGCAGCACCGACAGATGGCAAGAGACCCAGTACTTC. Its protein is CASSTDRWQETQYF.

The V call is TRBV28, the J call TRBJ2-3; D is unresolved. V was shortened by 3 bases and J by 14 bases, with 24 bases between the two germline ends. Germline V lookup: CDR1 MDHEN, CDR2 SYDVKM. This CDR3 has 15 amino acids. The CDR3 protein is CASSFLPELGIESYF. The CDR3 DNA follows: TGTGCCAGCAGTTTTCTTCCGGAGCTAGGAATAGAGTCGTATTTT.

The chain couples TRBV24-1 to TRBJ2-5, with TRBD1 identical over 8 bases. J gave up 1 base and V 0 bases, and 3 bases lay outside the gene matches. Per the germline V gene, CDR1 is KGHDR and CDR2 is SFDVKD. The CDR3 covers 16 residues. The CDR3 reads CATSDLDRGGQETQYF. The CDR3, as DNA: TGTGCCACCAGTGATTTGGACAGGGGTGGCCAAGAGACCCAGTACTTC.

This clone was detected only a few times. The chain couples TRBV7-9 to TRBJ2-5; D is unclear. Per germline, CDR1 SEHNR and CDR2 FQNEAQ (reference sequence). CDR3 size: 12 residues. The ends were cut back, 4 bases at V and 4 bases at J, with 7 bases in the middle. Here the CDR3 DNA reads TGTGCCAGCAGCTACAACCGAGAGACCCAGTACTTC. This sequence encodes CASSYNRETQYF. Full variable domain (remainder filled in from reference TRBV7-9 and TRBJ2-5): DTGVSQNPRHKITKRGQNVTFRCDPISEHNRLYWYRQTLGQGPEFLTYFQNEAQLEKSRLLSDRFSAERPKGSFSTLEIQRTEQGDSAMYLCASSYNRETQYFGPGTRLLVL.

J is TRBJ1-1 and V is TRBV7-3; D unclear. Trimming stripped 1 base from V and 1 base from J, with 7 bases between. Germline CDR1 SGHTA, CDR2 FQGTGA. The CDR3 is 14 residues long. CDR3 residues: CASSLNPGNTEAFF. The CDR3 nucleotides are TGTGCCAGCAGCTTAAACCCGGGGAACACTGAAGCTTTCTTT.

The chain joins TRBV27 to TRBJ1-4; D is possibly TRBD1 (5 bases). The germline CDR1 and CDR2 sequences are MNHEY and SMNVEV (reference sequence). Deletions cut 6 bases from V and 2 bases from J, with 13 bases between. The length of the CDR3 is 15 residues. CDR3: CASRRAGATNEKLFF. CDR3 nucleotide sequence: TGTGCCAGCAGGCGCGCCGGGGCGACTAATGAAAAACTGTTTTTT.

In nucleotides, the CDR3 is TGTGCCATCACAGAGGCCGGGACAGGGCAGACTGAAGCTTTCTTT. Protein product: CAITEAGTGQTEAFF. The J gene is TRBJ1-1, the V gene TRBV10-3; 9 nucleotides line up with TRBD1. Germline V gives CDR1 ENHRY, CDR2 SYGVKD. The V gene end was trimmed by 7 bases and the J gene end by 5 bases; junction bases not matched to a gene: 11. There are 15 residues in the CDR3.